This T cell receptor beta chain was documented in a study of spatial heterogeneity in lung cancer. Study-wide background: Each time, sequencing found more beta-chain sequences than alpha-chain sequences. Study results and limitations: Tumors with more nonsynonymous mutations had more expanded intratumoral alpha and beta TCRs.

Trimming removed 0 bases from V and 5 bases from J, with 8 bases in between. Germline V gene sequence: CDR1 SGHTA, CDR2 FQGNSA. CDR3 length: 13 amino acids. Time point defined: sample taken at primary tumor resection. Unsorted whole RNA from tumor, nontumor lung or frozen PBMC underwent sequencing. One entry per CDR3 protein results from TCRdb running MiXCR on the 5' RACE reads. Of approximately 2,700 distinct CDR3 sequences detected, around 11% appear once; the ten largest clones hold roughly 8%. This clonotype was observed many times. Its antigen is unidentified. The source material was lung tumor tissue, sampled at surgery. The sequence was collected from a female donor with early-stage non-small cell lung cancer. The chain carries TRBV7-2 and TRBJ2-7; tentatively, D is TRBD1 (6 bases). CDR3 in amino acids: CASSLAYRDEQYV. Written as DNA, the CDR3 is TGTGCCAGCAGCTTAGCTTACAGGGACGAGCAGTACGTC.